The present T cell receptor (beta chain) was sequenced within a study of T-cell reconstitution after alpha-beta-depleted transplantation in children. Study results and caveats: Reported findings indicate that, about two months after transplant, alpha-beta T cells came from several hundred expanded clones, which were derived from non-depleted graft cells. Diversity and T-cell counts at one year after transplant derived mostly from new T cells.

Regarding this clonotype: Its antigen is still unknown.

Preparation of the TCRbeta library was carried out with unique molecular identifiers. In TCRdb, the PCR reads were re-called with MiXCR into one record per CDR3 protein. The profile shows around 600,000 distinct CDR3 sequences, under 25% of them singletons. This clonotype originated in a boy under three years old who had a stem cell transplant for acute myeloid leukemia, so the T cells may come from the graft donor. The material was PBMCs, mostly from graft donor cells, obtained 360 days after TCRalphabeta/CD19-depleted stem cell transplant.

The CDR3 DNA reads TGTGCCAGCTCACCGGGGACAGGGGCTAGGCATGAGCAGTTCTTC. It encodes CASSPGTGARHEQFF. The V and J genes are TRBV18 and TRBJ2-1; 10 bases fit TRBD1. There are 15 residues in the CDR3. V was clipped by 3 bases and J by 8 bases; unmatched bases: 7. Germline loops: CDR1 KGHSH, CDR2 LQKENI.